These 29 T cell receptor beta chains were all obtained from the same sample, sequenced in a study of T cell responses to AZD1222 COVID-19 vaccine. The method was immunoSEQ multiplex PCR; TCRdb's version includes in-frame clones alone and lacks a portion of them. The profile shows 100,000 to 150,000 clones, 70% to 90% of them singletons. The input for sequencing was peripheral blood, taken on day 0 of AZD1222 vaccination. These receptors were collected from an adult in good health.

The chain is built from TRBV5-1 and TRBJ2-7, with D tentatively TRBD1 (5 bases). The germline V and J ends were trimmed by 0 bases and 2 bases, with 12 bases remaining between them. This CDR3 has 15 amino acids. Per the germline V gene, CDR1 is SGHRS and CDR2 is YFSETQ. DNA for the CDR3: TGCGCCAGCAGCTTGGAGCAGGGAAATCCCTACGAGCAGTACTTC. It yields the protein CASSLEQGNPYEQYF.

This chain links TRBV18 with TRBJ1-2, with TRBD1 matching over 7 bases. Germline values: CDR1 KGHSH, CDR2 LQKENI. Germline trimming cut 5 bases from V and 8 bases from J; bases unmatched to any gene: 14. This CDR3 region has 15 residues. DNA for the CDR3: TGTGCCAGCTCATTAACCGGGACAGAGAGAGCGGGCTACACCTTC. Protein product: CASSLTGTERAGYTF.

The chain carries TRBV5-1 and TRBJ2-7; D tentatively fits TRBD1 or TRBD2 (5 bases each). The CDR3 is 16 residues long. Germline assignment: CDR1 SGHRS and CDR2 YFSETQ. V lost 4 bases to trimming and J lost 0 bases, with 17 bases between them. The CDR3 is CASSKAPGDHSYEQYF. The DNA of the CDR3 is TGCGCCAGCAGCAAGGCCCCCGGGGACCACTCCTACGAGCAGTACTTC.

The chain carries TRBV7-8 and TRBJ1-1; tentatively, D is TRBD1 (5 bases). The CDR3 is 14 residues long. The germline CDR1 and CDR2 sequences are SGHVS and FQNEAQ. Trimming took off 5 bases at V and 8 bases at J, with 18 bases between the two ends. The CDR3 sequence is CASSPLAAGPEAFF. The CDR3 bases are TGTGCCAGCAGCCCCCTCGCGGCAGGGCCCGAAGCTTTCTTT.

This clone was seen only once. The genes are TRBV5-1 and TRBJ2-3; D remains unclear. The CDR3 covers 15 residues. V was shortened by 2 bases and J by 0 bases, with 10 bases between the two germline ends. The germline gives CDR1 SGHRS, CDR2 YFSETQ. The CDR3 spells CASSLSGRSTDTQYF. CDR3 DNA: TGCGCCAGCAGCTTATCCGGACGGAGCACAGATACGCAGTATTTT.

This clone was seen a handful of times. This sequence joins TRBV15 and TRBJ2-1, with 8 bases that match TRBD2. Germline CDR1 reads LNHNV; CDR2 reads YYDKDF (reference sequence). CDR3 size: 14 residues. Unmatched junction bases numbered 2, after V lost 7 bases and J lost 0 bases. CDR3 in amino acids: CATTAGGSYNEQFF. The CDR3 DNA follows: TGTGCCACCACCGCGGGGGGCTCCTACAATGAGCAGTTCTTC.

The rearrangement uses TRBV19 and TRBJ1-4, with 7 bases identical to TRBD1. The V segment lost 9 bases and the J segment 7 bases; nucleotides outside the gene matches: 11. Per the germline V gene, CDR1 is LNHDA and CDR2 is SQIVND (reference sequence). The CDR3 runs to 14 residues. DNA of the CDR3: TGTGCCAGCTTTCCGACAGGGAATGGTGAAAAACTGTTTTTT. Its translation is CASFPTGNGEKLFF.

The chain couples TRBV24-1 to TRBJ1-5; 7 nucleotides match TRBD1. CDR3 length: 13 residues. Germline lookup yields CDR1 KGHDR and CDR2 SFDVKD. V lost 5 bases to trimming and J lost 7 bases; unmatched junction nucleotides: 4. In DNA, the CDR3 is TGTGCCACCAGTGGAGGACAGGAACAGCCCCAGCATTTT. It yields the protein CATSGGQEQPQHF.

The chain couples TRBV4-2 to TRBJ2-7; the match to TRBD1 covers 9 bases. The CDR3 has 17 amino acids. Losses at the gene ends were 3 bases for V and 3 bases for J; bases not matched to a gene: 12. From germline, CDR1 is LGHNA and CDR2 YNFKEQ. The CDR3 bases are TGTGCCAGCAGCCACCCCGGAACGGGACAGGGAATCTACGAGCAGTACTTC. This encodes CASSHPGTGQGIYEQYF.

The chain carries TRBV19 and TRBJ2-5; 10 bases map to TRBD1. The ends lost 6 bases at V and 2 bases at J; junction bases unmatched: 9. Germline loops: CDR1 LNHDA, CDR2 SQIVND (reference sequence). This CDR3 is built from 16 residues. The CDR3 sequence is CASRHIDRGQQETQYF. In DNA, the CDR3 is TGTGCCAGTAGGCATATAGACAGGGGGCAGCAAGAGACCCAGTACTTC.

This sequence joins TRBV6-6 and TRBJ2-4; 8 bases fit TRBD1. V trimming: 8 bases; J trimming: 4 bases; junction bases outside the gene matches: 4. This CDR3 comprises 13 residues. Germline CDR1 is MNHNY and CDR2 is SVGAGI (reference sequence). The CDR3 loop is CASAGTGKNIQYF. The CDR3 coding sequence is TGTGCCAGCGCCGGGACAGGAAAAAACATTCAGTACTTC.

The chain links TRBV6-1 to TRBJ2-3; 7 bases are shared with TRBD2. Losses at the gene ends were 2 bases for V and 4 bases for J; bases not matched to a gene: 6. This CDR3 has 15 residues. Germline V lookup: CDR1 MNHNS, CDR2 SASEGT. The chain's CDR3 is CASSETSARADTQYF. The CDR3 DNA follows: TGTGCCAGCAGTGAAACTAGCGCCCGGGCAGATACGCAGTATTTT.

CDR3 in amino acids: CASSEAGIPNSPLHF. CDR3 DNA sequence: TGTGCCAGCAGTGAAGCAGGGATCCCTAATTCACCCCTCCACTTT. The rearrangement uses TRBV6-1 and TRBJ1-6; D gene ambiguous. The V gene lost 0 bases and the J gene lost 6 bases, with 9 bases spanning the gap. The CDR3 is 15 residues long. In germline, CDR1 is MNHNS, CDR2 SASEGT.

The chain recombines TRBV15 with TRBJ1-1; TRBD1 agrees at 10 bases. J lost 5 bases, V lost 3 bases, and 6 bases had no gene match. The CDR3 contains 15 residues. Per germline, CDR1 LNHNV and CDR2 YYDKDF (reference sequence). The CDR3 DNA sequence: TGTGCCACCAGCAGGACAGGGGGCGCTTTTACTGAAGCTTTCTTT. This translates into CATSRTGGAFTEAFF.

Only a few counts were recorded for this clone. This chain joins TRBV6-5 and TRBJ1-6; D gene ambiguous. Germline V CDR1 and CDR2: MNHEY, SVGAGI. Trimming cost V 4 bases and J 0 bases, with 7 bases left between them. The CDR3 is 15 residues long. CDR3 protein: CASSSTGSYNSPLHF. In DNA, the CDR3 is TGTGCCAGCAGTTCGACGGGCTCCTATAATTCACCCCTCCACTTT.

This chain links TRBV18 with TRBJ1-5, with 8 bases matching TRBD1. The V gene's germline CDR1 is KGHSH and CDR2 LQKENI. The ends lost 3 bases at V and 7 bases at J; junction bases unmatched: 8. The CDR3 contains 15 residues. CDR3 DNA sequence: TGTGCCAGCTCACCTGGGTCGGCAGGGGGCCAGCCCCAGCATTTT. Translated: CASSPGSAGGQPQHF.

The V and J genes are TRBV27 and TRBJ2-1, with D unclear. Germline lookup yields CDR1 MNHEY and CDR2 SMNVEV (reference sequence). V lost 2 bases and J lost 0, with 8 bases in between. The CDR3 totals 15 residues. CDR3 amino acids: CASSLRVSSYNEQFF. As DNA, the CDR3 is TGTGCCAGCAGTTTACGAGTCAGCTCCTACAATGAGCAGTTCTTC.

J is TRBJ2-7 and V is TRBV6-5, with D possibly matching TRBD2 (7 bases). CDR3 length: 15 residues. CDR1 is MNHEY and CDR2 is SVGAGI in the germline V gene. V was clipped by 5 bases and J by 5 bases, with 19 bases between them. The CDR3 is CASSTQGGVGDEQYF. The CDR3 DNA sequence: TGTGCCAGCAGTACCCAAGGGGGGGTGGGGGACGAGCAGTACTTC.

This clone was detected only a few times. The chain couples TRBV19 to TRBJ1-6, with no clear D. The CDR3 length is 19 residues. The V end lost 4 bases, the J end lost 7 bases, and 26 bases lay between the germline ends. The germline V gene encodes CDR1 LNHDA and CDR2 SQIVND (reference sequence). DNA for the CDR3: TGTGCCAGTAGTAGGACCGGACCCGGTGGCCTCCGTCAAAATTCACCCCTCCACTTT. It encodes CASSRTGPGGLRQNSPLHF. Full variable domain (missing parts from reference TRBV19 and TRBJ1-6): DGGITQSPKYLFRKEGQNVTLSCEQNLNHDAMYWYRQDPGQGLRLIYYSQIVNDFQKGDIAEGYSVSREKKESFPLTVTSAQKNPTAFYLCASSRTGPGGLRQNSPLHFGNGTRLTVT.

The genes are TRBV7-9 and TRBJ2-3, with TRBD1 as a possible D gene (5 bases). Germline CDR1 reads SEHNR; CDR2 reads FQNEAQ (reference sequence). This CDR3 comprises 13 residues. The germline V and J ends were trimmed by 6 bases and 7 bases, with 14 bases remaining between them. The CDR3 loop reads CASRSRASNTQYF. In nucleotides, the CDR3 is TGTGCCAGCAGGTCCAGGGCCTCAAATACGCAGTATTTT.

The J gene is TRBJ2-7, the V gene TRBV18, with TRBD1 as a possible D gene (5 bases). The V end was cut by 6 bases, the J end by 4 bases, with 10 bases between. This CDR3 has 12 amino acids. Germline CDR1 KGHSH, CDR2 LQKENI. The chain's CDR3 is CASSSTEYEQYF. The CDR3 bases are TGTGCCAGCTCCTCGACAGAATACGAGCAGTACTTC.

This clone has just a few counts. V and J are TRBV7-2 and TRBJ2-1, with 10 bases lining up with TRBD2. J gave up 9 bases and V 2 bases, and 13 bases lay outside the gene matches. There are 17 residues in the CDR3. Germline values: CDR1 SGHTA, CDR2 FQGNSA. The CDR3 sequence: CASSLLPSGGGGGEQFF. The CDR3 bases are TGTGCCAGCAGCTTACTTCCTAGCGGGGGTGGAGGCGGTGAGCAGTTCTTC.

The chain is built from TRBV28 and TRBJ2-1; 9 nucleotides agree with TRBD2. There are 15 residues in the CDR3. Germline values: CDR1 MDHEN, CDR2 SYDVKM. V shed 7 bases, J shed 4 bases, and the junction held 8 bases outside the gene matches. The CDR3 DNA is TGTGCCAGCAAAAACCCTAGCGGGGCATACAATGAGCAGTTCTTC. Protein product: CASKNPSGAYNEQFF.

V and J are TRBV7-3 and TRBJ2-5, with 7 bases identical to TRBD2. The length of the CDR3 is 15 residues. CDR1 and CDR2 from the germline V gene are SGHTA and FQGTGA. V gave up 1 base and J gave up 5 bases; unmatched junction bases: 7. CDR3 DNA sequence: TGTGCCAGCAGCTTAAGGGGGGGTGTTGAGGAGACCCAGTACTTC. This sequence encodes CASSLRGGVEETQYF.

As DNA, the CDR3 is TGTGCCAGCACCGGGACACGTCTCGGGGGCTACACCTTC. Translated: CASTGTRLGGYTF. The chain links TRBV2 to TRBJ1-2, with a possible D match to TRBD1 (6 bases). The CDR3 loop spans 13 amino acids. Trimming cost V 7 bases and J 8 bases, with 17 bases left between them. Germline V CDR1 and CDR2: SNHLY, FYNNEI.

J is TRBJ1-1 and V is TRBV5-4, with a weak D call TRBD1 (5 bases). Trimming pared 3 bases from V and 2 bases from J, leaving 14 bases between. Germline CDR1 reads SGHNT; CDR2 reads YYREEE (reference sequence). The CDR3 has 15 residues. The CDR3 protein is CASSSAGEGNTEAFF. As DNA, the CDR3 is TGTGCCAGCAGCTCGGCGGGGGAGGGAAACACTGAAGCTTTCTTT.

The rearrangement uses TRBV4-2 and TRBJ2-7; 7 bases line up with TRBD1. V lost 0 bases and J lost 4; bases outside the gene matches: 6. This CDR3 contains 15 residues. The germline V gene encodes CDR1 LGHNA and CDR2 YNFKEQ. CDR3 sequence reads: CASSQDQDRTYEQYF. The CDR3 nucleotides are TGTGCCAGCAGCCAAGATCAGGACAGGACATACGAGCAGTACTTC.

J is TRBJ1-1 and V is TRBV20-1; D may be TRBD1 (5 bases). The CDR3 spans 11 residues. The V end was cut by 6 bases, the J end by 5 bases, with 10 bases between. In germline, CDR1 is DFQATT, CDR2 SNEGSKA (reference sequence). CDR3: CSASGGTEAFF. The CDR3 DNA sequence: TGCAGTGCCAGCGGGGGAACTGAAGCTTTCTTT.

The chain has TRBV18 and TRBJ1-5, with D possibly matching TRBD1 (5 bases). V lost 3 bases, J lost 6 bases, and 18 bases lay in between. The CDR3 length is 16 residues. From germline, CDR1 is KGHSH and CDR2 LQKENI. The CDR3 here is CASSPGARAKGQPQHF. The CDR3, as DNA: TGTGCCAGCTCACCGGGAGCCAGGGCGAAAGGTCAGCCCCAGCATTTT.